This TCR beta chain derives from a study of OX40 agonist ivuxolimab in advanced cancers. As for the study in general: Partial responses were observed in three patients, of whom one had hepatocellular carcinoma and two had cutaneous melanoma.

Cycle 7 day 1, cycle 4 day 1, and baseline were the timepoints at which blood was sampled. Repertoires were generated with immunoSEQ multiplex PCR, while TCRdb's copy carries only in-frame clones and drops some. The sample has about 54,000 clones, more than 75% seen once. Points on this clone: Its antigen is currently unknown.

General observations from the study: Which antigen the expanded peripheral T cells recognized is unknown.

Trimming pared 1 base from V and 7 bases from J, leaving 13 bases between. The CDR3 contains 14 residues. Germline values: CDR1 MNHEY, CDR2 SMNVEV (reference sequence). The sequence was collected from an adult with an advanced solid tumor such as melanoma, head and neck, liver or kidney cancer. The chain uses TRBV27 and TRBJ1-1; possible D gene TRBD1, 5 bases. The specimen comprised CD4+ or CD8+ T cells sorted from blood, sampled in a trial of the OX40 agonist ivuxolimab. The CDR3 DNA reads TGTGCCAGCAGTTTATGGGCAGGGAACTATGAAGCTTTCTTT. It encodes CASSLWAGNYEAFF.